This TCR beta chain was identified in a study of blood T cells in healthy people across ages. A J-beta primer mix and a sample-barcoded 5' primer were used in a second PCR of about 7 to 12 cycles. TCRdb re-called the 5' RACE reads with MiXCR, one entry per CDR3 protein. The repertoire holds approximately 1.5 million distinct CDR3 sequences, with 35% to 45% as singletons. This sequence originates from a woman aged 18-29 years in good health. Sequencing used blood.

The CDR3 nucleotides read TGCGCCAGCAGCCAAGACCCACAGGGGGCCTTAAATGGCTACACCTTC. This codes for CASSQDPQGALNGYTF. This chain links TRBV4-3 with TRBJ1-2, with 9 bases lining up with TRBD1. Germline assignment: CDR1 LGHNA and CDR2 YSLEER. This CDR3 region has 16 residues. V lost 0 bases to trimming and J lost 6 bases; unmatched junction nucleotides: 8.